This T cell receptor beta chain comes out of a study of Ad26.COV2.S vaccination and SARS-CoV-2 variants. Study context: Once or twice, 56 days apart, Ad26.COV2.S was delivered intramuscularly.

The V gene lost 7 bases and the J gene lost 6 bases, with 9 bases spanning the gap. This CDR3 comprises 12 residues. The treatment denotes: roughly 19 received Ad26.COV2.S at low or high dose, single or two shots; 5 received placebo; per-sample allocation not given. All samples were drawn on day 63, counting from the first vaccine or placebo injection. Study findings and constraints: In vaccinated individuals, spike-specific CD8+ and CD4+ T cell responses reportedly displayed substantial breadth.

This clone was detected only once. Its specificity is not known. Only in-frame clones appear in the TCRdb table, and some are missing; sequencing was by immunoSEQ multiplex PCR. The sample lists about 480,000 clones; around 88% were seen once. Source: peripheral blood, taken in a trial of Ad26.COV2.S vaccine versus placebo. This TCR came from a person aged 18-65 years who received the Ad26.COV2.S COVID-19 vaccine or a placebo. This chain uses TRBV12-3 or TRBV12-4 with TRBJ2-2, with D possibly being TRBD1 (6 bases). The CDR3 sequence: CASTKGAGELFF. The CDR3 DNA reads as TGTGCCAGCACTAAGGGGGCCGGGGAGCTGTTTTTT.